The T cell receptor beta chain under discussion was sequenced for a study of siplizumab effects on memory and regulatory T cells. Findings of the study overall: Naive T cells looked more diverse than memory cells, and they looked like major contributors to the alloresponse. An assignable phenotype, naive or memory, was missing from roughly 84-95% of proliferating CD4+ or CD8+ clones.

Some clones are missing from TCRdb's copy, which holds only in-frame ones; the method was immunoSEQ multiplex PCR. The sample records approximately 100,000 clones, about 94% being singletons. Germline CDR1 MGHDK, CDR2 SYGVNS. The length of the CDR3 is 13 residues. Trimming cost V 6 bases and J 4 bases; bases outside gene matches: 0. Remarks on this clone: Antigen specificity is unknown.

Sequenced sample: non-Treg CD4+ T cells sorted from blood. The rearrangement links TRBV25-1 to TRBJ2-2; 9 nucleotides line up with TRBD1. The TCR was taken from a human donor in good health. CDR3: CASRTGGTGELFF. Here the CDR3 DNA reads TGTGCCAGCAGGACAGGGGGCACCGGGGAGCTGTTTTTT.